This TCR beta chain was captured in a study of blood T cells in healthy people across ages. Study-level results: Older age coincided with a roughly linear decline in TCR beta diversity per million T cells.

This clonotype came up a few times. Its antigen is still unknown. One end of the junction does not line up with germline, which may come from a read error. Through a sample-barcoded 5' primer and a J-beta primer mix, a second PCR was run for roughly 6 to 11 cycles. A single record per CDR3 protein comes from TCRdb applying MiXCR to the 5' RACE reads. The sample holds about 900,000 distinct CDR3 sequences, approximately 49% seen once. Germline V lookup: CDR1 SEHNR, CDR2 FQNEAQ (reference sequence). There are 13 residues in the CDR3. The receptor comes from a man aged 25 to 45 in good health. The chain is built from TRBV7-9 and TRBJ1-5; D gene ambiguous. Material: blood. In DNA form, the CDR3 reads TGTGCCAGCAGTTTAGGAGCGGGACAGCCCCAGCATTTT. It yields the protein CASSLGAGQPQHF.